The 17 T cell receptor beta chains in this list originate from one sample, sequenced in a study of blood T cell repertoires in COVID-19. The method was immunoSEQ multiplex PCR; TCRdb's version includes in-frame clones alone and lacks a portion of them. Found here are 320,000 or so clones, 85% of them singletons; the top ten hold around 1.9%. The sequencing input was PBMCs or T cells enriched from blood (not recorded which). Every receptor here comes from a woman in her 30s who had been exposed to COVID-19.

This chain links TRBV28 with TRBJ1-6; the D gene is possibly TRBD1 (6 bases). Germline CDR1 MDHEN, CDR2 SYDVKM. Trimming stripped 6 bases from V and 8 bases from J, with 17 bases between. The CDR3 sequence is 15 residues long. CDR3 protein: CASSLQGFTDSPLHF. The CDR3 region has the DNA TGTGCCAGCAGCCTACAGGGTTTTACGGATTCACCCCTCCACTTT. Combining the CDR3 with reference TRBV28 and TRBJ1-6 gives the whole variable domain DVKVTQSSRYLVKRTGEKVFLECVQDMDHENMFWYRQDPGLGLRLIYFSYDVKMKEKGDIPEGYSVSREKKERFSLILESASTNQTSMYLCASSLQGFTDSPLHFGNGTRLTVT.

For the CDR3, the DNA is TGTGCCACCAGCATCACTAGCCCCCTTAACAATGAGCAGTTCTTC. It codes for CATSITSPLNNEQFF. V gene TRBV15 combines with J gene TRBJ2-1; weak D call: TRBD2 (6 bases). From germline, CDR1 is LNHNV and CDR2 YYDKDF (reference sequence). This CDR3 spans 15 amino acids. Trimming took 4 bases from V and 5 from J, leaving 15 bases between them.

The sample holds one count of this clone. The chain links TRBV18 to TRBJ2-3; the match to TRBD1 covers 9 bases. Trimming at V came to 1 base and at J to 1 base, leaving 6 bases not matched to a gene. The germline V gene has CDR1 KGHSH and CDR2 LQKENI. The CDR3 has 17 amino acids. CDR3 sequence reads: CASSPRPRTGGTDTQYF. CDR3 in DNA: TGTGCCAGCTCACCACGGCCCCGGACAGGGGGCACAGATACGCAGTATTTT.

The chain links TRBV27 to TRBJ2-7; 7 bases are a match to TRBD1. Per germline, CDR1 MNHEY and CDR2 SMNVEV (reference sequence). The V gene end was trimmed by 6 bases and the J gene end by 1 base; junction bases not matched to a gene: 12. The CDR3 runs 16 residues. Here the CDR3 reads CASSPRPGQWSYEQYF. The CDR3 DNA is TGTGCCAGCAGCCCACGGCCGGGACAGTGGTCCTACGAGCAGTACTTC.

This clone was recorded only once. The CDR3 protein is CASSVERSSYNEQFF. CDR3 sequence (DNA): TGTGCCAGCAGTGTTGAAAGGAGCTCCTACAATGAGCAGTTCTTC. The chain combines TRBV2 with TRBJ2-1; no clear D gene. Germline CDR1 SNHLY, CDR2 FYNNEI. The V gene lost 4 bases and the J gene lost 0 bases, with 10 bases spanning the gap. The CDR3 sequence is 15 residues long.

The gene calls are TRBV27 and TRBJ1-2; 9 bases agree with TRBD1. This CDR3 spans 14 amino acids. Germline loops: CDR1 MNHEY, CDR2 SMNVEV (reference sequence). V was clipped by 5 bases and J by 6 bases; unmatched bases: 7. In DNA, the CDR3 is TGTGCCAGCAGTCCCTGGGACAGGGATAATGGCTACACCTTC. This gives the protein CASSPWDRDNGYTF.

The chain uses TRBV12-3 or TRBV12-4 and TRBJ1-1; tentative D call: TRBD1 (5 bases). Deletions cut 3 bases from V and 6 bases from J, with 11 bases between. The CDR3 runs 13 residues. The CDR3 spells CASSFGGGSEAFF. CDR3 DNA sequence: TGTGCCAGCAGTTTCGGGGGGGGATCTGAAGCTTTCTTT.

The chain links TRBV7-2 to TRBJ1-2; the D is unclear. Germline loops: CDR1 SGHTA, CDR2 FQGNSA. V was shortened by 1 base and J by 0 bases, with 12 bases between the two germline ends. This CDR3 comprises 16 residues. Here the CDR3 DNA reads TGTGCCAGCAGCTTAGGGGCTGCAAGATCTAACTATGGCTACACCTTC. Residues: CASSLGAARSNYGYTF.

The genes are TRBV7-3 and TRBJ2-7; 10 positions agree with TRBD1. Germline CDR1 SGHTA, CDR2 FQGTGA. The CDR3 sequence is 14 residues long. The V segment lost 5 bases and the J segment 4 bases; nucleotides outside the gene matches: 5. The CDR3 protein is CASSLGTGEYEQYF. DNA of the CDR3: TGTGCCAGCAGCCTAGGGACAGGGGAATACGAGCAGTACTTC.

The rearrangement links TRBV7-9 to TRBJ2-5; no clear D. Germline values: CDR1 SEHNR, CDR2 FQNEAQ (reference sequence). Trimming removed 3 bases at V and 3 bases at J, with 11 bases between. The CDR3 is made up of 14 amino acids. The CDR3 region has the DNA TGTGCCAGCAGCTTTGGGCAGTTGAAAGAGACCCAGTACTTC. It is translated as CASSFGQLKETQYF.

The CDR3 bases are TGTGCCAGTAGTTCTCCGGGACAGGGATACTATGGCTACACCTTC. Protein product: CASSSPGQGYYGYTF. This chain links TRBV19 with TRBJ1-2; 9 bases match TRBD1. The ends lost 5 bases at V and 3 bases at J; junction bases unmatched: 7. Per germline, CDR1 LNHDA and CDR2 SQIVND (reference sequence). The length of the CDR3 is 15 residues.

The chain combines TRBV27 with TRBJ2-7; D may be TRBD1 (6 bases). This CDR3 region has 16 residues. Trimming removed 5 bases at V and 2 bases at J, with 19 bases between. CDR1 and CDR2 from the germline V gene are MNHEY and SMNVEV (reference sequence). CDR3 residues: CASSPLIFRDTYEQYF. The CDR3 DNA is TGTGCCAGCAGTCCCCTCATCTTTCGGGACACCTACGAGCAGTACTTC.

CDR3 region: CASRRMDRAGGFGETQYF. The CDR3 DNA reads TGCGCCAGCAGGCGGATGGATAGAGCGGGAGGGTTCGGGGAGACCCAGTACTTC. The V gene is TRBV4-1, the J gene TRBJ2-5, with 10 bases aligning to TRBD2. The ends lost 6 bases at V and 5 bases at J; junction bases unmatched: 18. This CDR3 comprises 18 residues. CDR1 MGHRA and CDR2 YSYEKL come from the germline V gene.

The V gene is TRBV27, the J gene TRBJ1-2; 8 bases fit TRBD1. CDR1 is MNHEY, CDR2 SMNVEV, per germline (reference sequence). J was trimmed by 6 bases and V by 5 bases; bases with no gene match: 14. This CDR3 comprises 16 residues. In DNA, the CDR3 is TGTGCCAGCAGTGTAGGACAGGGATCCCCCTTCGATGGCTACACCTTC. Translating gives CASSVGQGSPFDGYTF.

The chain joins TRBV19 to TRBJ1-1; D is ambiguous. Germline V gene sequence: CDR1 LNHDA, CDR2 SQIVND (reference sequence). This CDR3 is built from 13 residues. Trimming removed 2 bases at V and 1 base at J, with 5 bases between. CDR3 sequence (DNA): TGTGCCAGTAGTATACCCGGGAACACTGAAGCTTTCTTT. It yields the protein CASSIPGNTEAFF. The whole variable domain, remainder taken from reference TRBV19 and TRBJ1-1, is DGGITQSPKYLFRKEGQNVTLSCEQNLNHDAMYWYRQDPGQGLRLIYYSQIVNDFQKGDIAEGYSVSREKKESFPLTVTSAQKNPTAFYLCASSIPGNTEAFFGQGTRLTVV.

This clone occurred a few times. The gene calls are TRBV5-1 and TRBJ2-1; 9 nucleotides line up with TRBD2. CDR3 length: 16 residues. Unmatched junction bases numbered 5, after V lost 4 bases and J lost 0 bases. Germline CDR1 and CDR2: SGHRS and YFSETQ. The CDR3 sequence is CASSGGSGSSYNEQFF. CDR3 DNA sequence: TGCGCCAGCAGCGGGGGTAGCGGGAGCTCCTACAATGAGCAGTTCTTC.

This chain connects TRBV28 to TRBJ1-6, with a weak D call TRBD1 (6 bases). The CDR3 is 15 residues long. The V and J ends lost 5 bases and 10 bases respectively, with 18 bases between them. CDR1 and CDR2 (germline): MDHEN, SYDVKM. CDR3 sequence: CASSPPGGGRSPLHF. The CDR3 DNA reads TGTGCCAGCAGTCCCCCGGGAGGGGGACGGTCACCCCTCCACTTT.